This T cell receptor beta chain was sequenced in a study of CD8 T cells in Susac syndrome. The authors carried out high-throughput sequencing of TCR beta. They applied it to CD8+ and CD4+ T cells obtained from blood. Negative isolation yielded CD8+ and CD4+ T cells; FACS enriched TEMRA cells. A word on this clonotype: Antigen unknown.

With random hexamers, reverse transcription was performed on about 0.5 to 1 ug of RNA. Amplification of TCR beta CDR3 spanned 54 Vbeta and 13 Jbeta via immunoSEQ multiplex PCR. TCRdb re-derived calls from the immunoSEQ multiplex PCR reads in MiXCR, one entry per CDR3 protein. This table holds a few hundred thousand distinct CDR3 sequences, roughly nine tenths found once. Study-wide points: As the study acknowledged, the number of individuals in its TCR sequencing and HLA analysis was relatively small.

This CDR3 has 17 amino acids. The V gene end was trimmed by 3 bases and the J gene end by 6 bases; junction bases not matched to a gene: 11. Germline V gene data show CDR1 as SGHTA and CDR2 as FQGNSA. This TCR derives from a human donor with multiple sclerosis. Specimen: CD4+ T cells from PBMCs. V and J are TRBV7-2 and TRBJ2-1; 10 positions match TRBD2. The CDR3 sequence is CASSFIAGGIRLNEQFF. CDR3 DNA: TGTGCCAGCAGCTTTATAGCGGGAGGCATTCGCCTCAATGAGCAGTTCTTC.